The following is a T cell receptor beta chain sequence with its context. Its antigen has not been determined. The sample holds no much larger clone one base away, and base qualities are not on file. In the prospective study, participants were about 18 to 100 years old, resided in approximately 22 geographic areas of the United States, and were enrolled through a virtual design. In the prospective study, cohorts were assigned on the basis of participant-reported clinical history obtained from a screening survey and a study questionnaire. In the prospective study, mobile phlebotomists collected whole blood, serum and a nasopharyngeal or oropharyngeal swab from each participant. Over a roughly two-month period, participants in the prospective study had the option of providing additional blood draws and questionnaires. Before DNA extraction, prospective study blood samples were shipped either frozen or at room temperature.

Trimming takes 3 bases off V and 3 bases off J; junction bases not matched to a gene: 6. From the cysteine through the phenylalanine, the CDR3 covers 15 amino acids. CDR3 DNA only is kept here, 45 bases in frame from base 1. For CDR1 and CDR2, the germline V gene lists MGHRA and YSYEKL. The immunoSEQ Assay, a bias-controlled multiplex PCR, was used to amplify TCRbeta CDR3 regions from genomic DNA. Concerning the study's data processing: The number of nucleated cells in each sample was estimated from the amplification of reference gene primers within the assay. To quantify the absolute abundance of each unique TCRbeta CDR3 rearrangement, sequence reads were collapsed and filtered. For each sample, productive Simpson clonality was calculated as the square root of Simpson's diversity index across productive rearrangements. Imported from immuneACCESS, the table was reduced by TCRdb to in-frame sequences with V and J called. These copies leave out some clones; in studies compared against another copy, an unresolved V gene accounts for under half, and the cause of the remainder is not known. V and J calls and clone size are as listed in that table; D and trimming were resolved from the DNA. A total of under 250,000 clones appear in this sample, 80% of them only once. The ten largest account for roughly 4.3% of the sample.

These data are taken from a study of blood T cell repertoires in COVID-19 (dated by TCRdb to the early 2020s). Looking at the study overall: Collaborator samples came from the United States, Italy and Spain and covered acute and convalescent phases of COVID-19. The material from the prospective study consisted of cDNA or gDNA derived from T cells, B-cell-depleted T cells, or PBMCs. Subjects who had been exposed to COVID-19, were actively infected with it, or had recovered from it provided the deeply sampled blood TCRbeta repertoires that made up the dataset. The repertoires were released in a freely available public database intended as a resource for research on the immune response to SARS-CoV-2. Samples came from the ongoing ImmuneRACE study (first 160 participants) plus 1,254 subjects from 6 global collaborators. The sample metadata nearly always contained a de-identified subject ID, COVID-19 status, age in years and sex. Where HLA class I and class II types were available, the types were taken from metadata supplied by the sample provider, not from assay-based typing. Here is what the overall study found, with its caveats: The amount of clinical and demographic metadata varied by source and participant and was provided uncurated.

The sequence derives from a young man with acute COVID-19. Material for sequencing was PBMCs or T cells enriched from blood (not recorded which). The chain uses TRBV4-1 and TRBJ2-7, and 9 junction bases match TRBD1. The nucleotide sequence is TGCGCCAGCAGCCAGACGGGACAGGGTTACTACGAGCAGTACTTC. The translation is CASSQTGQGYYEQYF.